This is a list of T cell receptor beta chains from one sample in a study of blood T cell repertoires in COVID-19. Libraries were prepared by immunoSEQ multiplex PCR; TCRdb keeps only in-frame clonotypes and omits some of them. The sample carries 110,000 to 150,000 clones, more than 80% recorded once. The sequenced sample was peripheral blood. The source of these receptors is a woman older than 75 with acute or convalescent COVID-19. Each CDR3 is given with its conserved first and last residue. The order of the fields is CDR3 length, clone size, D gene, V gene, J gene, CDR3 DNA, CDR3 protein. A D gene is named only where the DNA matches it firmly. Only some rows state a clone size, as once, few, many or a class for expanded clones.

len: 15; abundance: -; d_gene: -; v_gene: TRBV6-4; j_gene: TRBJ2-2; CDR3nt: TGTGCCAGCAGTCAAACAGGTACCCCTACCGGGGAGCTGTTTTTT; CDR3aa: CASSQTGTPTGELFF
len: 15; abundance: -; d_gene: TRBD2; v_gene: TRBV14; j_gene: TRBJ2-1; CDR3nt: TGTGCCAGCAGCCCGGGACTAGCGTATTACAATGAGCAGTTCTTC; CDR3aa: CASSPGLAYYNEQFF
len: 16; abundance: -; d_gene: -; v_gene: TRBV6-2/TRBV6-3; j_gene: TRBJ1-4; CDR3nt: TGTGCCAGCAGTTACGATATGAGGCCTGGATACGAAAAACTGTTTTTT; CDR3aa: CASSYDMRPGYEKLFF
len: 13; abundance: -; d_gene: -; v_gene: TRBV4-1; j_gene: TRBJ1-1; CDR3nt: TGCGCCAGCAGCGTACAGGGAAGCACTGAAGCTTTCTTT; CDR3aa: CASSVQGSTEAFF
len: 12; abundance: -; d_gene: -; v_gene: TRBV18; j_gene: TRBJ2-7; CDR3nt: TGTGCCAGCTCACCGTCCTCAGGCGAGCAGTACTTC; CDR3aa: CASSPSSGEQYF
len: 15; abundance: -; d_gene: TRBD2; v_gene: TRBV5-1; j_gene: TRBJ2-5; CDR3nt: TGCGCCAGCAGCCTAATGGGAGGGTTTCAAGAGACCCAGTACTTC; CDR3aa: CASSLMGGFQETQYF
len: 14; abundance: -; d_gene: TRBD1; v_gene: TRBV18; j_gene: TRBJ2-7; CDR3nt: TGTGCCAGCTCCCCAACCCAGGGGGACTACGAGCAGTACTTC; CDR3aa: CASSPTQGDYEQYF
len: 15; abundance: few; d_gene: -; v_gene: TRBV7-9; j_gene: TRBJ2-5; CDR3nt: TGTGCCAGCAGCTTTAATACATTCCCGGGGGAGACCCAGTACTTC; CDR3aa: CASSFNTFPGETQYF
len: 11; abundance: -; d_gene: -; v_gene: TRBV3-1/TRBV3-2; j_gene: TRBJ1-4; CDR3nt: TGTGCCAGCAGCCAGAGGGAAAAACTGTTTTTT; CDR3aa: CASSQREKLFF
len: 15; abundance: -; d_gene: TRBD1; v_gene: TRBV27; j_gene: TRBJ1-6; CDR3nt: TGTGCCAGCAGTTCCAGCGACAGGGGGCAAACACCCCTCCACTTT; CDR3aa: CASSSSDRGQTPLHF
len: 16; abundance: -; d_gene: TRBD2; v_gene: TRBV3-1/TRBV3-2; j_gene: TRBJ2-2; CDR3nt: TGTGCCAGCAGCCTTCGCGGGGGTTTGAACACCGGGGAGCTGTTTTTT; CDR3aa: CASSLRGGLNTGELFF
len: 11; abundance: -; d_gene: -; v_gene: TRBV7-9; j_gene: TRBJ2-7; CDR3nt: TGTGCCAGCAGCCCGGTAGAAGAGCAGTACTTC; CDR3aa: CASSPVEEQYF
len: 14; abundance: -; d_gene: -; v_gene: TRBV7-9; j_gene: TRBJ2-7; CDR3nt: TGTGCCAGCAGCTACGATTGGATAGAGGGCGAGCAGTACTTC; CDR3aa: CASSYDWIEGEQYF
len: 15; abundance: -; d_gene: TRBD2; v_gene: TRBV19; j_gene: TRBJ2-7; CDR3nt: TGTGCCAGTAGTAGACTAGCGGGGGACTTCTACGAGCAGTACTTC; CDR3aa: CASSRLAGDFYEQYF
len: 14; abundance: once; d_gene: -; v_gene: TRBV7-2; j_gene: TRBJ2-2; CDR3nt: TGTGCCAGCAGCTTAGATAGGAGCACCGGGGAGCTGTTTTTT; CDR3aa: CASSLDRSTGELFF
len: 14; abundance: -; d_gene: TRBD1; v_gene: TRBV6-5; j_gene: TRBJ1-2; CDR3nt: TGTGCCAGCAGTCTCACAGGGGATCCGTATGGCTACACCTTC; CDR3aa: CASSLTGDPYGYTF
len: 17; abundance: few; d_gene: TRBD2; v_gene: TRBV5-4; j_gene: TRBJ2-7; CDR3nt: TGTGCCAGCAGCCGCGGGATCGCTAGCGGGCACTCCTACGAGCAGTACTTC; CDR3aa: CASSRGIASGHSYEQYF
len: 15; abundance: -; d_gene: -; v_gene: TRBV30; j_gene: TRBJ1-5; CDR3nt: TGTGCCTGGAGCCCCTCTCCAGTGTCAGGTCAGCCCCAGCATTTT; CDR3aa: CAWSPSPVSGQPQHF
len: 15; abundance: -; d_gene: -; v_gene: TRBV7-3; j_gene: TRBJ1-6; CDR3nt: TGTGCCAGCAGCAAATCGACAGAATATAATTCACCCCTCCACTTT; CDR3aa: CASSKSTEYNSPLHF
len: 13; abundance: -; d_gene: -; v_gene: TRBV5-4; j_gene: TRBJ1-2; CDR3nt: TGTGCCAGCAGCCACGACGGGAACTATGGCTACACCTTC; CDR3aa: CASSHDGNYGYTF
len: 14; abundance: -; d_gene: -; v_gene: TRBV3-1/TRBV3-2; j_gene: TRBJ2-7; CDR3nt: TGTGCCAGCAGTCTAACAGGGAGCGGGAACGAGCAGTACTTC; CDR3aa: CASSLTGSGNEQYF
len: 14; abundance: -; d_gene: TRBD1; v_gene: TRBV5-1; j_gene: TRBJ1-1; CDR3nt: TGCGCCAGCAGCCAGACAGGGATGAACACTGAAGCTTTCTTT; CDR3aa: CASSQTGMNTEAFF
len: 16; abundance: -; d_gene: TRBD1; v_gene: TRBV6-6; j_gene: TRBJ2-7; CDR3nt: TGTGCCAGCAGTTACTCGAGTTGGGGACAGGGAGCCGAGCAGTACTTC; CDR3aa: CASSYSSWGQGAEQYF
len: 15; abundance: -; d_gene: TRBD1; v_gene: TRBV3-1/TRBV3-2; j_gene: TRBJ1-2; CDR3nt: TGTGCCAGCAGCCAAGGGGGACAGGGCAACTATGGCTACACCTTC; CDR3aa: CASSQGGQGNYGYTF
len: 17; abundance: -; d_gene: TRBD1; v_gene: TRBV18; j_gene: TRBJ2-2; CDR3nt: TGTGCCAGCTCACCTGCGGGACAGGGACTTAGGACCGGGGAGCTGTTTTTT; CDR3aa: CASSPAGQGLRTGELFF
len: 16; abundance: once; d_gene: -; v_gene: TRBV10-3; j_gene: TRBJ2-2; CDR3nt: TGTGCCATCAGTGACCTAGGGGAAGCTAACACCGGGGAGCTGTTTTTT; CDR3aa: CAISDLGEANTGELFF
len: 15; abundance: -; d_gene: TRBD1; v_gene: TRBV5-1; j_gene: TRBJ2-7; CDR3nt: TGCGCCAGCAGCGGGATGGGACAGGGGTTAAGCGAGCAGTACTTC; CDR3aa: CASSGMGQGLSEQYF
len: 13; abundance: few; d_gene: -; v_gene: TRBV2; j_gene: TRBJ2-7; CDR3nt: TGTGCCAGCAGTGAAAAAGGCGGCTACGAGCAGTACTTC; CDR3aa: CASSEKGGYEQYF
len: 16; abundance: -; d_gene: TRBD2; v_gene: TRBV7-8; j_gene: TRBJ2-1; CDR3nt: TGTGCCAGCAGCTCCATAGCGGGGGGGCTTTGGAATGAGCAGTTCTTC; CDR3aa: CASSSIAGGLWNEQFF
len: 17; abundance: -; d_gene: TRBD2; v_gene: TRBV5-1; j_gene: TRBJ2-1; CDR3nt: TGCGCCAGCAGCTTGGGAGCGGGGGGGCTCTCCTACAATGAGCAGTTCTTC; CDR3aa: CASSLGAGGLSYNEQFF
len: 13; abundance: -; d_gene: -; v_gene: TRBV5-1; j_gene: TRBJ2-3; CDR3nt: TGCGCCAGCAGCTTGATCCCCGGAGATACGCAGTATTTT; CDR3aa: CASSLIPGDTQYF
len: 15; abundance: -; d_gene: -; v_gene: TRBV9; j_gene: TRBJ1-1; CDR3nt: TGTGCCAGCAGCGTAGATGAAGGGGCCTTATTTGAAGCTTTCTTT; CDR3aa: CASSVDEGALFEAFF
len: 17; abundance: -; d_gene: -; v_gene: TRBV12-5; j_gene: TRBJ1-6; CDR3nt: TGTGCTAGTGGTTTGGCGCCCGGGACACTATTGAATTCACCCCTCCACTTT; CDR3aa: CASGLAPGTLLNSPLHF
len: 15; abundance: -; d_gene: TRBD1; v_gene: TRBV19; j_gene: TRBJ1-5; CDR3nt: TGTGCCAGTAGGTCCTTGGCAGGGGGGCATCAGCCCCAGCATTTT; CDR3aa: CASRSLAGGHQPQHF
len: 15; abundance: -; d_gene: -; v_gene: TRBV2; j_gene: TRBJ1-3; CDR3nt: TGTGCCAGCAGTTTTACAGGGAGCTCTGGAAACACCATATATTTT; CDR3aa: CASSFTGSSGNTIYF
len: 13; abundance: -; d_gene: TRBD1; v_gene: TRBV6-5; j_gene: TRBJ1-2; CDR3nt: TGTGCCAGCAGACAGGGGGCAGGCTATGGCTACACCTTC; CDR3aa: CASRQGAGYGYTF